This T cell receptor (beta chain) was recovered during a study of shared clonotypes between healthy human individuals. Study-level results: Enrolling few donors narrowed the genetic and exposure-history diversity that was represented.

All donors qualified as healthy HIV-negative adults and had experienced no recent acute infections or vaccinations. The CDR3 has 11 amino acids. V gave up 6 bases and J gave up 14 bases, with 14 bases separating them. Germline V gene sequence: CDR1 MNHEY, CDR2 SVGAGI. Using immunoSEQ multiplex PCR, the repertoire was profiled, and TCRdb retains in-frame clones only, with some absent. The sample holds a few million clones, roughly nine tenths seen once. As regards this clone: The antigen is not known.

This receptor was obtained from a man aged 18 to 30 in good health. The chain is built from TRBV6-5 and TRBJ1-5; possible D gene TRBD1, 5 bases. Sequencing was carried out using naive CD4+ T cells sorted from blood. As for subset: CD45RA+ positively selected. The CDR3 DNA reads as TGTGCCAGCAGAAGGGGTACAAAGGAGCATTTT. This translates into CASRRGTKEHF.